This T cell receptor beta chain was profiled in a study of shared clonotypes between healthy human individuals. For the study at large: Each donor's CD8 memory used one plate, CD8 naive two, each CD4 subset three.

Sequencing used immunoSEQ multiplex PCR; TCRdb keeps in-frame clones, though not all of them. The table lists roughly 2,500,000 clones, approximately 93% of them singletons, with approximately 0.37% in the top ten. In germline, CDR1 is KGHSH, CDR2 LQKENI. V was clipped by 4 bases and J by 4 bases, with 11 bases between them. The CDR3 totals 14 residues. Sequencing was carried out using naive CD4+ T cells from PBMCs. Subset specified: CD45RA+ positively selected. This rearrangement joins TRBV18 to TRBJ1-3; D call uncertain. This sequence originates from a young man in good health. Some clones in this sample may be carry-over from other donors' samples. CDR3 region: CASSLVRWGNTIYF. The CDR3, as DNA: TGTGCCAGCTCACTCGTGCGCTGGGGAAACACCATATATTTT.